The next 4 T cell receptor beta chains were all read from a single sample in a study of shared clonotypes between healthy human individuals. Using immunoSEQ multiplex PCR, the repertoire was profiled, and TCRdb retains in-frame clones only, with some absent. Here the sample spans 980,000 or so clones, over 60% being singletons. The sequenced sample consisted of memory CD4+ T cells sorted from blood. Subset meaning: CD45RA-negative fraction. All receptors derive from a man aged 18 to 30 in good health.

This clone was detected only a few times. The rearrangement joins TRBV11-2 to TRBJ2-5, with D tentatively TRBD1 or TRBD2 (5 bases each). With 2 bases removed from V and 9 bases from J, the gap between germline ends came to 13 bases. Germline CDR1 reads SGHAT; CDR2 reads FQNNGV. The CDR3 consists of 13 residues. As DNA, the CDR3 is TGTGCCAGCAGCTTATGGGGGTCGGAGGCCCAGTACTTC. Amino acid sequence: CASSLWGSEAQYF.

This chain uses TRBV19 with TRBJ1-6; weak D call: TRBD1 (6 bases). Trimming stripped 6 bases from V and 8 bases from J, with 17 bases between. CDR3 length: 15 residues. Germline values: CDR1 LNHDA, CDR2 SQIVND (reference sequence). The CDR3 DNA sequence: TGTGCCAGTAGAGGGGAGGACAGAGTTTATTCACCCCTCCACTTT. Residues: CASRGEDRVYSPLHF.

This sequence joins TRBV18 and TRBJ2-1; possible D gene TRBD2, 6 bases. The CDR3 is 14 residues long. Trimming removed 3 bases from V and 7 bases from J, with 13 bases in between. CDR1 is KGHSH and CDR2 is LQKENI in the germline V gene. The CDR3 region is CASSPIPGENEQFF. CDR3 sequence (DNA): TGTGCCAGCTCACCCATCCCGGGGGAGAATGAGCAGTTCTTC. The full variable domain, its missing parts supplied by reference TRBV18 and TRBJ2-1, is NAGVMQNPRHLVRRRGQEARLRCSPMKGHSHVYWYRQLPEEGLKFMVYLQKENIIDESGMPKERFSAEFPKEGPSILRIQQVVRGDSAAYFCASSPIPGENEQFFGPGTRLTVL.

This clone was found a few times. This chain links TRBV6-1 with TRBJ1-6; no reliable D call. V dropped 0 bases and J dropped 7 bases, with 4 bases sitting between them. From germline, CDR1 is MNHNS and CDR2 SASEGT. CDR3 length: 13 residues. The CDR3 DNA reads TGTGCCAGCAGTGAAGCGGGGAATTCACCCCTCCACTTT. Encoded protein: CASSEAGNSPLHF.